Listed below are T cell receptor beta chains from one sample, sequenced in a study of T cells in Graves' hyperthyroidism and ophthalmopathy. One entry per CDR3 protein results from TCRdb running MiXCR on the multiplex PCR reads. The sample includes 500,000 to 600,000 distinct CDR3 sequences, around 45% of them seen just once. Sequenced input: peripheral blood or thyroid tissue (not recorded which). These receptors were taken from a young woman with Graves' hyperthyroidism. The CDR3 runs from the conserved cysteine through the conserved F or W. D genes are given only for firm matches.

>TRBD1|TRBJ2-5|TRBV20-1
CSAAPGGSETQYF
>NA|TRBJ1-3|TRBV29-1
CSVEPLGAGNTIYF
>NA|TRBJ2-5|TRBV2
CASSPRLGSNQPQYF
>NA|TRBJ1-1|TRBV2
CASRHRDTEAFF
>NA|TRBJ1-5|TRBV20-1
CSSLRTGNSNQPQHF
>TRBD1|TRBJ1-5|TRBV6-2/TRBV6-3
CASSYLGTGINQPQHF
>TRBD1|TRBJ1-4|TRBV12-3/TRBV12-4
CASKNRGLEKLFF
>TRBD2|TRBJ2-3|TRBV2
CASSPWGGNTQYF
>TRBD1|TRBJ1-1|TRBV19
CASSTWDRGWSTEAFF
>TRBD1|TRBJ1-1|TRBV19
CASEDRTLTMNTEAFF